These T cell receptor beta chains were read from a single sample in a study of cytomegalovirus exposure and HLA in healthy donors. Profiling relied on immunoSEQ multiplex PCR, and the TCRdb table lists in-frame clones only, not all of them. The sample includes about 180,000 clones, 82% of them seen just once. The sequencing sample was made of PBMCs. These TCRs come from a man between 35 and 55 years old in good health and CMV-seronegative. Each CDR3 is given with its conserved first and last residue.

v_call cdr3_length cdr3_aa
TRBV7-2 18 CASSAAPTGVGPNYGYTF
TRBV19 14 CASSPQTGVEKLFF
TRBV28 15 CASSLLGGQDYGYTF
TRBV4-1 13 CASSQRTANEQFF
TRBV4-1 15 CASSQEAGVADTQYF
TRBV19 17 CASSIDRAGRSSGELFF
TRBV19 16 CASTFPGLTNTGELFF
TRBV28 14 CASSLNRGAGELFF
TRBV5-1 18 CASSLSGTGGFSGNTIYF
TRBV6-1 12 CASRSSSYEQYF
TRBV2 13 CASGREAGNTIYF
TRBV6-1 15 CASSQPRRGGYEQYF
TRBV30 15 CAWSSERGVTDTQYF
TRBV5-4 15 CASSSRGTGGTEAFF
TRBV28 14 CASRDRGSNQPQHF
TRBV5-4 15 CASSRPGHLNTEAFF
TRBV5-1 14 CASSPGQGLYGYTF
TRBV28 18 CASTVPTRRRRDSYEQYF
TRBV6-1 15 CASSERGGGWNEQFF
TRBV2 14 CASSVGTGVREQYF
TRBV9 15 CASSVGQGRGDEQFF
TRBV29-1 14 CSVVTGRAGYGYTF
TRBV4-3 17 CASSQQSGRAWNYGYTF
TRBV2 16 CASSEWLAGWGDTQYF
TRBV27 13 CASSQSGGYEQFF
TRBV4-1 15 CASSPSRGQYSGYTF
TRBV6-1 14 CASSIRTYGDEQFF
TRBV19 18 CASSIAGTAAYSNQPQHF
TRBV9 15 CASSFLPGVLLGYTF
TRBV6-6 15 CASRLDRADFRGYTF
TRBV6-5 13 CASSLGTGYGYTF
TRBV7-6 15 CASSRLAGGLVEQYF
TRBV2 16 CASTLGLARGPDTQYF
TRBV6-4 14 CASSRSVSDYGYTF
TRBV9 15 CASSVSGPGADTQYF
TRBV27 15 CASSLSGQSNEKLFF
TRBV18 15 CASSPPRGAGYGYTF
TRBV4-2 17 CASSPSTPRGVTDTQYF
TRBV20-1 11 CSATSLGIQYF
TRBV11-2 17 CASSLDTPREWEDTIYF
TRBV6-5 13 CASSSTYGNTIYF
TRBV28 13 CASSQGAWTEAFF
TRBV6-5 15 CASSYYPTDNEKLFF
TRBV11-1 16 CASSLQRGAITDTQYF
TRBV29-1 15 CSVRRQGGVTGELFF
TRBV6-5 14 CASSYTRMNTEAFF
TRBV19 12 CASSPTYNEQFF
TRBV5-6 15 CASSGRGSGTGELFF
TRBV4-1 16 CASSQLLRDSDEKLFF
TRBV6-7 16 CASSYDQERSNQPQHF
TRBV28 19 CASSPFPGRDRGRIGELFF
TRBV19 17 CASSIGQALGVWEKLFF
TRBV5-1 15 CASSLLRARYNEQFF
TRBV19 12 CASQDRSYEQYF
TRBV5-1 14 CASSLSSGSDTQYF